The rows below give T cell receptor beta chains drawn from one sample of a study of control samples from healthy donors and cancer patients. Only in-frame clones appear in the TCRdb table, and some are missing; sequencing was by immunoSEQ multiplex PCR. The table records some 150,000 clones, nearly 96% of them present only once. Material for sequencing was blood. These receptors all come from a woman in her twenties or thirties in good health. Both conserved end residues are part of each CDR3. The D gene is left open where the match is weak. Some rows have no size entry. The others give once, few or many, or a class for an expanded clone.

D	size	J	V	length	CDR3	DNA
TRBD1	NA	TRBJ2-3	TRBV3-1/TRBV3-2	17	CASSQETRDRVTDTQYF	TGTGCCAGCAGCCAAGAAACGAGGGACAGGGTCACAGATACGCAGTATTTT
NA	NA	TRBJ1-5	TRBV4-1	13	CASSQDWASPQHF	TGCGCCAGCAGCCAAGACTGGGCTTCGCCCCAGCATTTT
NA	NA	TRBJ1-2	TRBV30	11	CALQGSEGYTF	TGTGCCTTACAGGGTTCCGAAGGCTACACCTTC
NA	NA	TRBJ2-7	TRBV11-2	17	CASSLDPAGVDLYEQYF	TGTGCCAGCAGCTTAGATCCGGCAGGGGTAGATTTGTACGAGCAGTACTTC
NA	NA	TRBJ2-5	TRBV3-1/TRBV3-2	15	CASSKGGAGWETQYF	TGTGCCAGCAGCAAAGGGGGAGCGGGCTGGGAGACCCAGTACTTC
NA	NA	TRBJ1-2	TRBV28	12	CATQTGTYGYTF	TGTGCCACCCAGACAGGTACTTATGGCTACACCTTC
TRBD1	NA	TRBJ1-6	TRBV28	14	CASSTTGGWRPLHF	TGTGCCAGCAGTACCACAGGGGGCTGGCGGCCCCTCCACTTT
TRBD2	NA	TRBJ2-7	TRBV2	12	CAGSGPTYEQYF	TGTGCCGGTAGCGGGCCTACCTACGAGCAGTACTTC
NA	NA	TRBJ2-1	TRBV28	14	CASSLTLNYNEQFF	TGTGCCAGCAGTTTAACCCTGAACTACAATGAGCAGTTCTTC
NA	NA	TRBJ2-3	TRBV2	15	CASSETGLVTDTQYF	TGTGCCAGCAGTGAGACGGGCCTAGTCACAGATACGCAGTATTTT
NA	NA	TRBJ1-4	TRBV19	13	CASMRRDNEKLFF	TGTGCCAGTATGCGGAGAGATAATGAAAAACTGTTTTTT
TRBD2	NA	TRBJ2-1	TRBV18	13	CASSPGGANEQFF	TGTGCCAGCTCACCGGGAGGGGCAAATGAGCAGTTCTTC
NA	NA	TRBJ2-1	TRBV19	13	CASSILGANEQFF	TGTGCCAGTAGTATTTTAGGGGCTAATGAGCAGTTCTTC
NA	NA	TRBJ2-1	TRBV5-4	11	CASSGSNEQFF	TGTGCCAGCAGCGGCTCCAATGAGCAGTTCTTC
NA	NA	TRBJ1-2	TRBV19	15	CASSIVSRPGTGYTF	TGTGCCAGTAGTATAGTGTCGCGGCCGGGGACGGGCTACACCTTC
TRBD1	NA	TRBJ1-1	TRBV27	15	CASSLGAGGFTEAFF	TGTGCCAGCAGTTTAGGGGCAGGGGGGTTCACTGAAGCTTTCTTT
NA	NA	TRBJ2-7	TRBV12-3/TRBV12-4	12	CASSFGGDEQYF	TGTGCCAGCAGTTTCGGCGGGGACGAGCAGTACTTC
NA	NA	TRBJ2-7	TRBV3-1/TRBV3-2	15	CASSQAPRQPYEQYF	TGTGCCAGCAGCCAAGCGCCTAGACAGCCGTACGAGCAGTACTTC
NA	NA	TRBJ1-2	TRBV5-1	13	CASSLDRDYGYTF	TGCGCCAGCAGCTTGGACAGGGACTATGGCTACACCTTC
NA	NA	TRBJ1-5	TRBV28	14	CASSLRQPAQPQHF	TGTGCCAGCAGCCTTAGGCAACCGGCCCAGCCCCAGCATTTT
NA	NA	TRBJ1-1	TRBV4-1	17	CASSQPPGLRAFTEAFF	TGCGCCAGCAGCCAACCTCCGGGGCTGCGGGCGTTCACTGAAGCTTTCTTT
NA	NA	TRBJ2-1	TRBV5-1	17	CASSPGVLAALYNEQFF	TGCGCCAGCAGCCCGGGGGTCTTAGCGGCCCTATACAATGAGCAGTTCTTC
NA	NA	TRBJ1-2	TRBV5-1	15	CASSLVGSPNYGYTF	TGCGCCAGCAGCTTGGTCGGCTCTCCTAACTATGGCTACACCTTC
TRBD2	NA	TRBJ2-3	TRBV27	17	CASSSSPPGGRPDTQYF	TGTGCCAGCAGTTCGTCTCCTCCGGGCGGGAGACCAGATACGCAGTATTTT
NA	few	TRBJ2-5	TRBV12-3/TRBV12-4	12	CASSPTEETQYF	TGTGCCAGCAGTCCGACAGAAGAGACCCAGTACTTC
NA	NA	TRBJ1-1	TRBV12-3/TRBV12-4	12	CASSLGTEGSFF	TGTGCCAGCAGTTTAGGGACAGAAGGCTCTTTCTTT
NA	once	TRBJ1-1	TRBV4-2	13	CASSQERNTEAFF	TGTGCCAGCAGCCAAGAAAGGAACACTGAAGCTTTCTTT
TRBD2	NA	TRBJ2-3	TRBV28	16	CASRGSGSFSTDTQYF	TGTGCCAGCCGAGGTAGCGGGAGTTTCTCTACAGATACGCAGTATTTT
NA	NA	TRBJ1-5	TRBV2	14	CASTGLFGNQPQHF	TGTGCCAGTACGGGTCTCTTTGGCAATCAGCCCCAGCATTTT
NA	NA	TRBJ1-1	TRBV5-8	15	CASSLVGGLNTEAFF	TGTGCCAGCAGCTTGGTAGGAGGGCTGAACACTGAAGCTTTCTTT
NA	NA	TRBJ1-6	TRBV4-1	16	CASSQAGPSYNSPLHF	TGCGCCAGCAGCCAGGCAGGACCCTCCTATAATTCACCCCTCCACTTT
NA	NA	TRBJ2-1	TRBV4-2	15	CASSQGDGRYNEQFF	TGTGCCAGCAGCCAAGGGGACGGGAGATACAATGAGCAGTTCTTC
TRBD1	NA	TRBJ1-5	TRBV2	13	CASSEETGVAQHF	TGTGCCAGCAGTGAGGAGACAGGGGTGGCCCAGCATTTT
NA	NA	TRBJ1-2	TRBV28	16	CASSPWGGRVNYGYTF	TGTGCCAGCAGTCCCTGGGGAGGCAGGGTTAACTATGGCTACACCTTC
NA	NA	TRBJ1-3	TRBV6-5	15	CASRPQDNSGNTIYF	TGTGCCAGCAGGCCACAGGATAACTCTGGAAACACCATATATTTT
NA	NA	TRBJ2-5	TRBV6-6	14	CASQPAGGGETQYF	TGTGCCAGCCAACCGGCCGGTGGAGGAGAGACCCAGTACTTC
NA	NA	TRBJ2-7	TRBV6-5	13	CASRKTGTYEQYF	TGTGCCAGTAGGAAGACAGGAACCTACGAGCAGTACTTC
NA	NA	TRBJ1-2	TRBV2	10	CASSVRSYTF	TGTGCCAGCAGTGTTCGTAGCTACACCTTC
NA	few	TRBJ1-1	TRBV25-1	15	CASSDGGVHSTEAFF	TGTGCCAGCAGTGATGGGGGGGTACACAGCACTGAAGCTTTCTTT
TRBD1	NA	TRBJ2-3	TRBV7-9	16	CASSIRGQASTDTQYF	TGTGCCAGCAGCATACGAGGACAGGCGAGCACAGATACGCAGTATTTT
NA	NA	TRBJ2-3	TRBV6-5	15	CASSIGDTFTDTQYF	TGTGCCAGCAGTATAGGGGACACCTTCACAGATACGCAGTATTTT
NA	NA	TRBJ1-6	TRBV27	14	CASSPLGGNSPLHF	TGTGCCAGCAGTCCGTTAGGGGGGAATTCACCCCTCCACTTT
NA	NA	TRBJ2-7	TRBV7-9	13	CASSLNRAYEQYF	TGTGCCAGCAGCTTAAACAGAGCCTACGAGCAGTACTTC
NA	NA	TRBJ1-4	TRBV29-1	13	CSVVAGPGEKLFF	TGCAGCGTTGTTGCGGGTCCTGGGGAAAAACTGTTTTTT
NA	NA	TRBJ2-1	TRBV19	18	CASIRGPVSRSSYNEQFF	TGTGCCAGTATTCGGGGCCCAGTGTCACGAAGCTCCTACAATGAGCAGTTCTTC
NA	NA	TRBJ2-1	TRBV15	16	CATSRERDLSYNEQFF	TGTGCCACCAGCAGAGAGAGGGATCTCTCCTACAATGAGCAGTTCTTC
NA	NA	TRBJ1-1	TRBV12-3/TRBV12-4	13	CASSFSLNTEAFF	TGTGCCAGCAGTTTCTCGCTGAACACTGAAGCTTTCTTT